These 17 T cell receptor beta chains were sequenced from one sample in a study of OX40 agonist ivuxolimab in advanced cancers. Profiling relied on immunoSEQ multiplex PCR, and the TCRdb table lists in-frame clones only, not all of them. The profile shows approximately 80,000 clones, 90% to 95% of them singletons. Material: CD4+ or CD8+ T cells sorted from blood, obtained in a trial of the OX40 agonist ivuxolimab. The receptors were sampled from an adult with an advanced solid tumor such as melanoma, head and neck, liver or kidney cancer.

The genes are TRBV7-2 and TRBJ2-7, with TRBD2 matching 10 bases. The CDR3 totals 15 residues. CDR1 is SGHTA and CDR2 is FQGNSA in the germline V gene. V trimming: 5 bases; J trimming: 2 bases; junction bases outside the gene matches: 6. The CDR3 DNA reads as TGTGCCAGCAGCCAGGGACTAGCGCGCACCTACGAGCAGTACTTC. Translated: CASSQGLARTYEQYF.

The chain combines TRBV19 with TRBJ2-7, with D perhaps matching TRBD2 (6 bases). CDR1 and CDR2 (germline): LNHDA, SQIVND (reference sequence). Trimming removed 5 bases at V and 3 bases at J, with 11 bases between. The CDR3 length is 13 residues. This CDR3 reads CASSLRLVYEQYF. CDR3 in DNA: TGTGCCAGTAGTCTACGACTAGTCTACGAGCAGTACTTC.

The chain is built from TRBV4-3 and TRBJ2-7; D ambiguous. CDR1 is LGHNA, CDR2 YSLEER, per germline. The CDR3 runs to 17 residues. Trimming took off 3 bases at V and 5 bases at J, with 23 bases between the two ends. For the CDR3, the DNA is TGCGCCAGCAGCCAGCTATTAGAAACAATTGGGAACAACGAGCAGTACTTC. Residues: CASSQLLETIGNNEQYF.

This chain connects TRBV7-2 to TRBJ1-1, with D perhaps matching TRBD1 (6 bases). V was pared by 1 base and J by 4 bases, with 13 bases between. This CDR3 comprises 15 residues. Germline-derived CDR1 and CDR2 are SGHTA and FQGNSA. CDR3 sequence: CASSLVLGARTEAFF. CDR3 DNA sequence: TGTGCCAGCAGCTTAGTACTGGGGGCGCGCACTGAAGCTTTCTTT.

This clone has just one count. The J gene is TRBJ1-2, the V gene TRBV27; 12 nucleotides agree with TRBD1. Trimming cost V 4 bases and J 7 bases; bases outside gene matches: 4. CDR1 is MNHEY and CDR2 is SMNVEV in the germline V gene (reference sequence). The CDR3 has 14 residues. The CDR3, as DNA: TGTGCCAGCAGTTCGGGACAGGGGGCTGTTGGCTACACCTTC. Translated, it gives CASSSGQGAVGYTF.

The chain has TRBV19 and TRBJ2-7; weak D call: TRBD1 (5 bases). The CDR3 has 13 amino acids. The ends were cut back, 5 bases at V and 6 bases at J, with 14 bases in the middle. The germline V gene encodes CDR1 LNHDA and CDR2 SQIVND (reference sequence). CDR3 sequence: CASSSRTTTEQYF. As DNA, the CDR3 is TGTGCCAGTAGTTCCCGGACAACAACCGAGCAGTACTTC.

CDR3 region: CASSFAHSRMDTQYF. In DNA form, the CDR3 reads TGTGCCAGCAGCTTCGCCCATTCCCGCATGGATACGCAGTATTTT. This chain uses TRBV7-2 with TRBJ2-3, with no clear D. The germline V gene encodes CDR1 SGHTA and CDR2 FQGNSA. There are 15 residues in the CDR3. The V end was cut by 3 bases, the J end by 6 bases, with 16 bases between.

CDR3: CASSLGAGANVLTF. The CDR3 DNA sequence: TGCGCCAGCAGCTTGGGGGCTGGGGCCAACGTCCTGACTTTC. The chain employs TRBV5-1 and TRBJ2-6; D not resolved. V lost 0 bases to trimming and J lost 2 bases, with 3 bases between them. The CDR3 covers 14 residues. The V gene's germline CDR1 is SGHRS and CDR2 YFSETQ.

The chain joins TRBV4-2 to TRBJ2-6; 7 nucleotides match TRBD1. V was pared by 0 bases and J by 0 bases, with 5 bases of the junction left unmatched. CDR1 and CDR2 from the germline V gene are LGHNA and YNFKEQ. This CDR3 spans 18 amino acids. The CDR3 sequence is CASSQDLGQHSGANVLTF. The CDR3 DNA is TGTGCCAGCAGCCAAGATCTGGGACAGCACTCTGGGGCCAACGTCCTGACTTTC.

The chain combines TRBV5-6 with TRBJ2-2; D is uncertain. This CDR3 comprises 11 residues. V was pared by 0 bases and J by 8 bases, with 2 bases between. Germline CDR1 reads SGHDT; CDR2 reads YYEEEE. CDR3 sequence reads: CASSLEGELFF. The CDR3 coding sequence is TGTGCCAGCAGCTTGGAGGGGGAGCTGTTTTTT.

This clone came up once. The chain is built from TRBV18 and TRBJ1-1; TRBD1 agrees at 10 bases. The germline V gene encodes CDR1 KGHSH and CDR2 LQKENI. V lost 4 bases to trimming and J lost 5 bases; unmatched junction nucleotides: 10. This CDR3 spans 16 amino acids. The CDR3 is CASSQTGGGLRTEAFF. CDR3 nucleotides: TGTGCCAGCTCACAGACAGGGGGCGGCCTTAGGACTGAAGCTTTCTTT.

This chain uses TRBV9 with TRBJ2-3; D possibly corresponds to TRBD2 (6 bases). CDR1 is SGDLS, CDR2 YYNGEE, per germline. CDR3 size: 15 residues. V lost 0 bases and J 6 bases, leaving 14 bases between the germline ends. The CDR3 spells CASSVVGGVLDTQYF. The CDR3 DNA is TGTGCCAGCAGCGTAGTCGGCGGGGTCTTGGATACGCAGTATTTT.

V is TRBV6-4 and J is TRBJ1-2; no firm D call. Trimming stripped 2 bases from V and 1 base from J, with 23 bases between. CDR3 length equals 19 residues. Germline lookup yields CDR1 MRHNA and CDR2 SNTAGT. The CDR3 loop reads CASSDPNDVPLRVNYGYTF. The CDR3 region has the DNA TGTGCCAGCAGTGACCCGAATGACGTCCCACTTAGGGTTAACTATGGCTACACCTTC.

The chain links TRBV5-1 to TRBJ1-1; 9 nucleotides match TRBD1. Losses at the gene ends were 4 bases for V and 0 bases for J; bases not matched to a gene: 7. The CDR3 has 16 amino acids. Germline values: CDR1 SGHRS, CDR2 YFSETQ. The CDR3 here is CASSTRTGVMNTEAFF. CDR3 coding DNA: TGCGCCAGCAGCACCCGGACAGGGGTTATGAACACTGAAGCTTTCTTT.

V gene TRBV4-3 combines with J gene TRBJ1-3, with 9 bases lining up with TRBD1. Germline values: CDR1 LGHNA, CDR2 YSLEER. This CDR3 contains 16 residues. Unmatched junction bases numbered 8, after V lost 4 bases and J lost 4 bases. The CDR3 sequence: CASSRDYRGPGNTIYF. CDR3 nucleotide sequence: TGCGCCAGCAGCCGAGACTACAGGGGGCCCGGAAACACCATATATTTT.

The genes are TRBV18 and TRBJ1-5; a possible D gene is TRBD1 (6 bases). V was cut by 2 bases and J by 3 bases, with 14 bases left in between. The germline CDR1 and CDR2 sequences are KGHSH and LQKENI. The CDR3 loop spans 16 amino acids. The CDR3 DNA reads TGTGCCAGCTCACCAGAAGGGGGTGCTTACAATCAGCCCCAGCATTTT. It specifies CASSPEGGAYNQPQHF.

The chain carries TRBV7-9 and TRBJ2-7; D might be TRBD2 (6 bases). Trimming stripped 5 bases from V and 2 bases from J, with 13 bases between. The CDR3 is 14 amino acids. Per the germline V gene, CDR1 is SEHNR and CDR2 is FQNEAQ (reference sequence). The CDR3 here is CASSPRTTAYEQYF. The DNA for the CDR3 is TGTGCCAGCAGCCCAAGGACTACTGCCTACGAGCAGTACTTC.